This TCR beta chain was recorded in a study of cytomegalovirus exposure and HLA in healthy donors. On this clone: Its antigen remains unidentified.

Study results and caveats: Overall, around 160 TCR beta chains were annotated as cytomegalovirus-associated. Of the V segments, some could not be distinguished, including TRBV6-2 and TRBV6-3, and were excluded. Prediction of most subjects' HLA-A and HLA-B alleles by TCR beta sequences was reportedly accurate. A cluster of highly shared sequence variants was likely a sequencing artifact.

The CDR3 has 13 residues. The germline V and J ends were trimmed by 6 bases and 4 bases, with 12 bases remaining between them. Per germline, CDR1 MDHEN and CDR2 SYDVKM. The PCR ran on 60 Vbeta and 13 Jbeta primers. TCRdb's copy holds only in-frame clones and misses some; the assay was immunoSEQ multiplex PCR. The table has 150,000 to 200,000 clones, over 60% seen once; the top ten hold around 15%. The TCR was taken from a man between 50 and 59 years old in good health and CMV-seropositive. The sample comprised PBMCs. The J gene is TRBJ1-2, the V gene TRBV28; maybe TRBD1 (6 bases). CDR3 loop: CASRNRDTYGYTF. The CDR3 nucleotides are TGTGCCAGCAGAAACCGGGACACCTATGGCTACACCTTC.